Shown below are 30 T cell receptor beta chains from a single sample sequenced in a study of T cell repertoires in cytomegalovirus infection. One entry per CDR3 protein results from TCRdb running MiXCR on the reads. The sample carries roughly 160,000 distinct CDR3 sequences, less than 25% recorded once. These receptors have no identified antigens. Sequencing was performed on CD8+ T cells from cultured PBMCs, taken from culture after CMV antigen stimulation. These receptors all come from a human donor in good health (CMV status not recorded). Some clones in this sample may be carry-over from other donors' samples.

This clonotype turned up a few times. In DNA, the CDR3 is TGTGCCAGCCGAACCTTGGGGGGGGTCCAGCCCCAGCATTTT. It yields the protein CASRTLGGVQPQHF. The chain links TRBV6-5 to TRBJ1-5; D is possibly TRBD1 (5 bases). V gave up 8 bases and J gave up 7 bases, with 18 bases separating them. The CDR3 contains 14 residues. The germline CDR1 and CDR2 sequences are MNHEY and SVGAGI.

This clonotype came up once. This chain links TRBV4-1 with TRBJ2-5; 13 nucleotides line up with TRBD2. Unmatched junction bases numbered 5, after V lost 1 base and J lost 6 bases. Germline lookup yields CDR1 MGHRA and CDR2 YSYEKL. The CDR3 length is 16 residues. The CDR3 region has the DNA TGCGCCAGCAGCCAAGGGGGACTAGCGGGGATTCAGACCCAGTACTTC. As protein: CASSQGGLAGIQTQYF.

The chain couples TRBV28 to TRBJ1-5; D unclear. Trimming left V 3 bases short and J 6 bases short, with 21 bases between. There are 17 residues in the CDR3. Germline-derived CDR1 and CDR2 are MDHEN and SYDVKM. The CDR3 DNA sequence: TGTGCCAGCAGTTTCACCCCCCTACTCTTAGGGAGTCAGCCCCAGCATTTT. Translated: CASSFTPLLLGSQPQHF.

This clonotype was seen a handful of times. The chain combines TRBV4-3 with TRBJ1-5, with D perhaps matching TRBD1 (6 bases). Per germline, CDR1 LGHNA and CDR2 YSLEER. The ends were cut back, 3 bases at V and 6 bases at J, with 15 bases in the middle. The CDR3 has 15 residues. CDR3 in amino acids: CASSQIWGAGQPQHF. CDR3 bases: TGCGCCAGCAGCCAGATCTGGGGGGCGGGTCAGCCCCAGCATTTT.

In this sample, this clonotype turned up a few times. CDR3 in amino acids: CASSLGLQQGSRGTDTQYF. As DNA, the CDR3 is TGTGCCAGCAGCTTGGGGCTCCAACAGGGATCTAGGGGCACAGATACGCAGTATTTT. The genes are TRBV5-5 and TRBJ2-3, with D possibly being TRBD1 (6 bases). The V end lost 0 bases, the J end lost 1 base, and 21 bases lay between the germline ends. CDR3 length equals 19 residues. Germline V CDR1 and CDR2: SGHKS, YYEKEE (reference sequence).

The sample holds a few counts of this clonotype. The V and J genes are TRBV20-1 and TRBJ1-5, with 12 nucleotides matching TRBD1. The CDR3 loop spans 16 amino acids. Germline values: CDR1 DFQATT, CDR2 SNEGSKA (reference sequence). V was clipped by 3 bases and J by 7 bases; unmatched bases: 10. The CDR3 spells CSASTGTGGPQQPQHF. CDR3 in DNA: TGCAGTGCTAGTACCGGGACAGGGGGCCCCCAACAGCCCCAGCATTTT.

This clonotype has a count of ten or more. The chain combines TRBV7-9 with TRBJ2-7; D is possibly TRBD1 or TRBD2 (5 bases each). The germline gives CDR1 SEHNR, CDR2 FQNEAQ (reference sequence). The CDR3 sequence is 18 residues long. V was clipped by 0 bases and J by 3 bases, with 21 bases between them. This CDR3 is CASSLAKLDSGRFYEQYF. The CDR3, as DNA: TGTGCCAGCAGCTTAGCGAAATTAGACAGCGGAAGATTCTACGAGCAGTACTTC.

This clonotype showed up just a few times. The V gene is TRBV12-3 or TRBV12-4, the J gene TRBJ2-1; 7 bases line up with TRBD1. CDR3 length: 16 amino acids. The V gene end was trimmed by 4 bases and the J gene end by 6 bases; junction bases not matched to a gene: 12. The CDR3 loop reads CASSYPTTGTRNEQFF. Written as DNA, the CDR3 is TGTGCCAGCAGTTACCCCACGACAGGGACCCGCAATGAGCAGTTCTTC.

This clonotype was picked up a small number of times. Sequence at one end of the junction differs from germline and may be a read error. The chain links TRBV4-1 to TRBJ2-2; D uncertain. The CDR3 is 17 residues long. Germline V lookup: CDR1 MGHRA, CDR2 YSYEKL. The CDR3 spells CASSPRSNNWNAGELFF. CDR3 DNA sequence: TGCGCCAGCAGCCCAAGGAGTAATAACTGGAACGCCGGGGAGCTGTTTTTT.

This CDR3 is CASSLGRDAFF. The CDR3 region has the DNA TGTGCCAGCAGCTTAGGGAGGGACGCTTTCTTT. The chain recombines TRBV7-6 with TRBJ1-1, with D possibly being TRBD1 (5 bases). There are 11 residues in the CDR3. V was cut by 1 base and J by 11 bases, with 8 bases left in between. Per germline, CDR1 SGHVS and CDR2 FNYEAQ.

The J gene is TRBJ1-1, the V gene TRBV6-1, with D possibly being TRBD1 (5 bases). From germline, CDR1 is MNHNS and CDR2 SASEGT. V lost 2 bases and J lost 3, with 16 bases in between. The CDR3 contains 16 residues. The CDR3 DNA reads TGTGCCAGCAGTGAACCTCTCAGGGACGATGACACTGAAGCTTTCTTT. This translates into CASSEPLRDDDTEAFF.

The chain is built from TRBV27 and TRBJ2-5; TRBD1 agrees at 10 bases. Losses at the gene ends were 5 bases for V and 3 bases for J; bases not matched to a gene: 3. There are 14 residues in the CDR3. Germline assignment: CDR1 MNHEY and CDR2 SMNVEV (reference sequence). CDR3 loop: CASSLDRGKETQYF. CDR3 DNA: TGTGCCAGCAGTCTGGACAGGGGGAAAGAGACCCAGTACTTC.

This clonotype was detected only a few times. CDR3 protein: CASSLRTGTYEQYF. The DNA for the CDR3 is TGTGCCAGCAGCTTACGGACAGGAACCTACGAGCAGTACTTC. The J gene is TRBJ2-7, the V gene TRBV7-2; 7 bases line up with TRBD1. CDR1 and CDR2 (germline): SGHTA, FQGNSA. CDR3 length: 14 residues. V was clipped by 2 bases and J by 2 bases; unmatched bases: 3.

This clonotype has ten or more counts. J is TRBJ2-7 and V is TRBV7-6; D not resolved. The V and J ends lost 0 bases and 2 bases respectively, with 14 bases between them. Germline V gene lookup returns CDR1 SGHVS and CDR2 FNYEAQ. The CDR3 consists of 16 residues. The CDR3 spells CASSLAARRSPYEQYF. Written as DNA, the CDR3 is TGTGCCAGCAGCTTAGCGGCCAGAAGGAGCCCCTACGAGCAGTACTTC.

This chain links TRBV27 with TRBJ2-1, with a possible D match to TRBD1 (6 bases). V was shortened by 7 bases and J by 9 bases, with 22 bases between the two germline ends. The CDR3 covers 15 residues. Germline V gives CDR1 MNHEY, CDR2 SMNVEV (reference sequence). The CDR3 sequence is CASTIDVAGVGEQFF. CDR3 bases: TGTGCCAGCACTATTGACGTGGCAGGGGTCGGTGAGCAGTTCTTC.

This clonotype has more than one count but fewer than ten. The rearrangement links TRBV6-2 or TRBV6-3 to TRBJ2-7; perhaps TRBD1 as D (5 bases). The germline V gene has CDR1 MNHEY and CDR2 SVGEGT. V dropped 5 bases and J dropped 2 bases, with 10 bases sitting between them. The CDR3 contains 13 residues. The CDR3 sequence: CASSPDSPYEQYF. CDR3 DNA: TGTGCCAGCAGTCCCGACAGCCCCTACGAGCAGTACTTC.

The chain is built from TRBV2 and TRBJ2-2; D is ambiguous. Deletions cut 11 bases from V and 5 bases from J, with 12 bases between. Germline V CDR1 and CDR2: SNHLY, FYNNEI. The CDR3 has 12 residues. This CDR3 is CAALVKTGELFF. CDR3 DNA sequence: TGTGCCGCCCTGGTAAAGACCGGGGAGCTGTTTTTT. Filled out from reference TRBV2 and TRBJ2-2, the complete variable domain reads EPEVTQTPSHQVTQMGQEVILRCVPISNHLYFYWYRQILGQKVEFLVSFYNNEISEKSEIFDDQFSVERPDGSNFTLKIRSTKLEDSAMYFCAALVKTGELFFGEGSRLTVL.

The chain couples TRBV6-2 or TRBV6-3 to TRBJ2-2, with 7 bases identical to TRBD2. Germline V lookup: CDR1 MNHEY, CDR2 SVGEGT. This CDR3 has 13 amino acids. Trimming at V came to 8 bases and at J to 5 bases, leaving 5 bases not matched to a gene. The CDR3 nucleotides read TGTGCCAGCTGGGGAGGGATGACCGGGGAGCTGTTTTTT. Translating gives CASWGGMTGELFF.

The rearrangement links TRBV29-1 to TRBJ2-7, with 10 nucleotides matching TRBD2. V lost 7 bases, J lost 3 bases, and 15 bases stayed unmatched. Germline CDR1 reads SQVTM; CDR2 reads ANQGSEA. The CDR3 has 16 residues. Here the CDR3 DNA reads TGCAGCGCCCTTAGCGGGGGGCTAAGTTCTAACTACGAGCAGTACTTC. The encoded protein is CSALSGGLSSNYEQYF.

This clonotype was recorded at least ten times. The chain links TRBV7-8 to TRBJ2-2; perhaps TRBD2 as D (6 bases). Germline CDR1 reads SGHVS; CDR2 reads FQNEAQ. This CDR3 has 17 residues. V lost 7 bases and J 0 bases, leaving 18 bases between the germline ends. CDR3 sequence: CASTSPRDSPNTGELFF. In DNA form, the CDR3 reads TGTGCCAGCACCTCGCCGAGGGACTCTCCGAACACCGGGGAGCTGTTTTTT.

The table lists this clonotype with a few counts. V is TRBV12-3 or TRBV12-4 and J is TRBJ2-3, with a weak D call TRBD1 (5 bases). Trimming left V 4 bases short and J 2 bases short, with 13 bases between. The CDR3 extends over 15 amino acids. CDR3 sequence (DNA): TGTGCCAGCAGTTCGTTGACAGACCCCACAGATACGCAGTATTTT. Protein sequence: CASSSLTDPTDTQYF.

The chain has TRBV6-6 and TRBJ2-2, with a weak D call TRBD2 (7 bases). Germline lookup yields CDR1 MNHNY and CDR2 SVGAGI (reference sequence). Trimming left V 8 bases short and J 5 bases short, with 12 bases between. CDR3 size: 13 residues. The CDR3 nucleotides read TGTGCCAGCTTGAGGGGGGGAACCGGGGAGCTGTTTTTT. Its translation: CASLRGGTGELFF.

This chain uses TRBV27 with TRBJ1-2; 7 positions agree with TRBD1. Looked up from germline, CDR1 is MNHEY and CDR2 is SMNVEV (reference sequence). With V trimmed by 6 bases and J by 2 bases, 9 bases remained unmatched. The CDR3 length is 15 residues. The CDR3 region is CASREGGGRNYGYTF. The CDR3 DNA is TGTGCCAGCAGAGAGGGAGGGGGCCGCAACTATGGCTACACCTTC.

This chain uses TRBV10-3 with TRBJ1-1; TRBD1 is a possible D gene (6 bases). Germline CDR1 is ENHRY and CDR2 is SYGVKD. Trimming took 4 bases from V and 2 from J, leaving 17 bases between them. This CDR3 region has 16 residues. This CDR3 reads CAISGTGGVGNTEAFF. CDR3 nucleotide sequence: TGTGCCATCAGTGGAACGGGGGGCGTTGGTAACACTGAAGCTTTCTTT.

The rearrangement joins TRBV7-8 to TRBJ2-5, with 9 bases aligning to TRBD2. Germline-derived CDR1 and CDR2 are SGHVS and FQNEAQ. This CDR3 has 14 residues. V was clipped by 4 bases and J by 3 bases; unmatched bases: 3. CDR3 sequence reads: CASSWGGGEETQYF. The CDR3 bases are TGTGCCAGCAGCTGGGGCGGGGGGGAAGAGACCCAGTACTTC.

The chain couples TRBV7-2 to TRBJ2-1; no clear D. This CDR3 has 12 residues. The V gene's germline CDR1 is SGHTA and CDR2 FQGNSA. Trimming pared 9 bases from V and 2 bases from J, leaving 8 bases between. The DNA of the CDR3 is TGTGCCAGTGTCGACCCCTACAATGAGCAGTTCTTC. It encodes CASVDPYNEQFF.

This clonotype was detected a few times. The conserved phenylalanine or tryptophan normally closing the CDR3 is absent here, so this likely arose from a read error. The DNA is left out, because the CDR3 cannot be placed on it with certainty; the CDR3 is given as TCRdb lists it. This chain links TRBV7-2 with TRBJ2-6; whether TRBD2, the table's D call, matches the DNA was not checked. The CDR3 comprises 8 residues, both ends counted. CDR1 and CDR2 (germline): SGHTA, FQGNSA. The CDR3 loop is CASSLFGG.

This clonotype was recorded a few times. The chain joins TRBV11-2 to TRBJ1-1; a possible D gene is TRBD1 (5 bases). Germline values: CDR1 SGHAT, CDR2 FQNNGV. V was trimmed by 1 base and J by 0 bases, leaving 15 bases between them. This CDR3 has 17 residues. CDR3 loop: CASSLGGNGAMNTEAFF. CDR3 DNA sequence: TGTGCCAGCAGCTTAGGGGGAAATGGGGCAATGAACACTGAAGCTTTCTTT.

V gene TRBV4-3 combines with J gene TRBJ2-7; D ambiguous. The CDR3 consists of 15 residues. Per germline, CDR1 LGHNA and CDR2 YSLEER. V was pared by 4 bases and J by 4 bases, with 17 bases between. The chain's CDR3 is CASSLGRVGGYEQYF. CDR3 coding DNA: TGCGCCAGCAGCCTGGGAAGGGTAGGTGGTTACGAGCAGTACTTC.

This clonotype appeared a few times. The chain is built from TRBV6-1 and TRBJ2-1; D might be TRBD2 (7 bases). V was trimmed by 10 bases and J by 7 bases, leaving 20 bases between them. The CDR3 is 14 amino acids. Germline loops: CDR1 MNHNS, CDR2 SASEGT. The CDR3 DNA reads TGTGCCACAAGGGGGGGAACCTACGGGAATGAGCAGTTCTTC. Translating it yields CATRGGTYGNEQFF.